This entry is about one TCR beta chain. The sample belongs to a study of cytomegalovirus exposure and HLA in healthy donors. 60 Vbeta and 13 Jbeta primers were used in PCR. Sequenced by immunoSEQ multiplex PCR; TCRdb stores in-frame clones only, minus some. The table has roughly 220,000 clones, about 74% seen once. The V end lost 6 bases, the J end lost 4 bases, and 12 bases lay between the germline ends. Germline V gene lookup returns CDR1 MGHDK and CDR2 SYGVNS. This CDR3 region has 13 residues. The sequenced sample was PBMCs. The sequence derives from a woman aged 25 to 39 in good health and CMV-seronegative. The chain carries TRBV25-1 and TRBJ2-5; maybe TRBD2 (7 bases). As DNA, the CDR3 is TGTGCCAGCAGCTCCGGGGGGCTAGAGACCCAGTACTTC. This sequence encodes CASSSGGLETQYF.